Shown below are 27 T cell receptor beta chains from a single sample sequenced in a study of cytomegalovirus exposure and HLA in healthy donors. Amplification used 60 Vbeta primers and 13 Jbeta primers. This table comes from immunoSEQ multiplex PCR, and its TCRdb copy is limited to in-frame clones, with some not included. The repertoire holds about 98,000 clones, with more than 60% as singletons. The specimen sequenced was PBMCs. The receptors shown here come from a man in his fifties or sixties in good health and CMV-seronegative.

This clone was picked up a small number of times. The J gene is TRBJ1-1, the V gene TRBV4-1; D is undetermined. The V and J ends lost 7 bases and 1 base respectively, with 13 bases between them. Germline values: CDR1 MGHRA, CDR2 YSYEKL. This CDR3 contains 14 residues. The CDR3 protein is CASTLNGENTEAFF. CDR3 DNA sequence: TGCGCCAGCACCCTAAACGGTGAGAACACTGAAGCTTTCTTT.

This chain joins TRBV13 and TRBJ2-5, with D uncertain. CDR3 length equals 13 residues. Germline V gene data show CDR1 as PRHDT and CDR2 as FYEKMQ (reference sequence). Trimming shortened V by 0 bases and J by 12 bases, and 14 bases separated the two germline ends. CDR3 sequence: CASSLGQTIVEYF. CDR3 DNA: TGTGCCAGCAGCTTAGGACAGACGATCGTAGAGTACTTC. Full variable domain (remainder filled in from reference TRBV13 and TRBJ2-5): AAGVIQSPRHLIKEKRETATLKCYPIPRHDTVYWYQQGPGQDPQFLISFYEKMQSDKGSIPDRFSAQQFSDYHSELNMSSLELGDSALYFCASSLGQTIVEYFGPGTRLLVL.

The CDR3 loop reads CSATSDTQYF. As DNA, the CDR3 is TGCAGTGCTACTAGCGATACGCAGTATTTT. V and J are TRBV20-1 and TRBJ2-3; tentative D call: TRBD2 (5 bases). CDR3 length: 10 residues. Germline CDR1 and CDR2: DFQATT and SNEGSKA (reference sequence). Between the trimmed V and J ends, which lost 4 bases and 6 bases, there was a span of 5 bases.

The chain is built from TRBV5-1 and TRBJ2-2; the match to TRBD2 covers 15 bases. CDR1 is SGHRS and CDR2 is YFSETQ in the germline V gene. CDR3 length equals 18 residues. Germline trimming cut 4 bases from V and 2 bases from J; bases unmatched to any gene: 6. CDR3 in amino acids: CASSPGLAGGINTGELFF. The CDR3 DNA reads TGCGCCAGCAGCCCGGGACTAGCGGGAGGAATTAACACCGGGGAGCTGTTTTTT.

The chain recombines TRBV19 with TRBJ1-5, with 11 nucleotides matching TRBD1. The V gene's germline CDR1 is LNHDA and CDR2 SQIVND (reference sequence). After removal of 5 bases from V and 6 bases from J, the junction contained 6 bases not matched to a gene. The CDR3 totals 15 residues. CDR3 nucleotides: TGTGCCAGTAGTGGGACCGGGACAGGGGGTCAGCCCCAGCATTTT. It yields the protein CASSGTGTGGQPQHF.

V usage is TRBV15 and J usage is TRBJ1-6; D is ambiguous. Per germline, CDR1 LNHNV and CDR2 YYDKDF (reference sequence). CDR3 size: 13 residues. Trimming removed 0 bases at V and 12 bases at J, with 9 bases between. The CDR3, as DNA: TGTGCCACCAGCAGAGATACGGGAGGACCCCTCCACTTT. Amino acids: CATSRDTGGPLHF.

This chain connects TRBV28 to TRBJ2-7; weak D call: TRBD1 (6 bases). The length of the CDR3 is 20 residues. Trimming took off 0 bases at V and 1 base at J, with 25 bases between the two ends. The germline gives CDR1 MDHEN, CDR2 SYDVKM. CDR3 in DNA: TGTGCCAGCAGTTTATGGGGTCGTAGGTTACGGACAGAGATTTCCTACGAGCAGTACTTC. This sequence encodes CASSLWGRRLRTEISYEQYF.

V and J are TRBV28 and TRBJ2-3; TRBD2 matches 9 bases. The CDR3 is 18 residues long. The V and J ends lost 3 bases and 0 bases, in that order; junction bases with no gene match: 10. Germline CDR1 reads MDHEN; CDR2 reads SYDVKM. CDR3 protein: CASSFIAGAGTSTDTQYF. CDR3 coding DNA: TGTGCCAGCAGTTTTATAGCGGGAGCCGGAACTAGCACAGATACGCAGTATTTT.

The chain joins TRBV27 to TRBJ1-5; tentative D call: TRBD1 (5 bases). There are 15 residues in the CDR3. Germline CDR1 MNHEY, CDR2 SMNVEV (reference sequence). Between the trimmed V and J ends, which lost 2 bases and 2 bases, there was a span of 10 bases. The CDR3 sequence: CASSLGWGGNQPQHF. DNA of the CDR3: TGTGCCAGCAGTTTAGGTTGGGGGGGCAATCAGCCCCAGCATTTT.

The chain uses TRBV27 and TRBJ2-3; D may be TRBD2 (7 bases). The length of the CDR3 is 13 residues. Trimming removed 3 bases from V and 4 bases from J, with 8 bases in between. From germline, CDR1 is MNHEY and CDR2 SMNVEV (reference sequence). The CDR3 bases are TGTGCCAGCAGTTTGGGGGGGCCAGATACGCAGTATTTT. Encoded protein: CASSLGGPDTQYF.

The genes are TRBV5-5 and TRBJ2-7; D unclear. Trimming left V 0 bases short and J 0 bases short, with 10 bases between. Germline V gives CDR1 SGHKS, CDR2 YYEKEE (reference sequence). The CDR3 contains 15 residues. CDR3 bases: TGTGCCAGCAGCTTGGAACTTCCCCGCTCCTACGAGCAGTACTTC. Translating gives CASSLELPRSYEQYF.

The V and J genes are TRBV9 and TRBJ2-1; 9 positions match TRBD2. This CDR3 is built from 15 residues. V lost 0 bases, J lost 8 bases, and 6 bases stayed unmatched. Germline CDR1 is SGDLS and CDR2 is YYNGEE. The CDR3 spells CASSVVPSGTDEQFF. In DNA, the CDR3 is TGTGCCAGCAGCGTAGTCCCTAGCGGGACTGATGAGCAGTTCTTC. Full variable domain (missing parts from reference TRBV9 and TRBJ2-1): DSGVTQTPKHLITATGQRVTLRCSPRSGDLSVYWYQQSLDQGLQFLIQYYNGEERAKGNILERFSAQQFPDLHSELNLSSLELGDSALYFCASSVVPSGTDEQFFGPGTRLTVL.

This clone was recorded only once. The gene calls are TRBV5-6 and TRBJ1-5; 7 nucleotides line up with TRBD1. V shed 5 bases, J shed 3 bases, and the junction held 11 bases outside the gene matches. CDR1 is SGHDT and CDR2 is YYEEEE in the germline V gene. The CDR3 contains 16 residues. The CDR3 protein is CASSPRQGDPNQPQHF. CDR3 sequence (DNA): TGTGCCAGCAGTCCGAGACAGGGCGACCCCAATCAGCCCCAGCATTTT.

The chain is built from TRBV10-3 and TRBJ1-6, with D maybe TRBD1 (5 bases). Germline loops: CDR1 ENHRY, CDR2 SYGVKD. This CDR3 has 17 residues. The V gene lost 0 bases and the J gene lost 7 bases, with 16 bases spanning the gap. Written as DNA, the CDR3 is TGTGCCATCAGTGAGTCCAACACTCGTAAGGGGAATTCACCCCTCCACTTT. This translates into CAISESNTRKGNSPLHF.

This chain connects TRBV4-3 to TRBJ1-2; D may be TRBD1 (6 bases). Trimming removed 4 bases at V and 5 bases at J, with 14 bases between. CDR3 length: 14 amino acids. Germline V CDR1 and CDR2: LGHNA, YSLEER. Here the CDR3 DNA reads TGCGCCAGCAGCCCCCACAGGGTTGGGTATGGCTACACCTTC. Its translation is CASSPHRVGYGYTF.

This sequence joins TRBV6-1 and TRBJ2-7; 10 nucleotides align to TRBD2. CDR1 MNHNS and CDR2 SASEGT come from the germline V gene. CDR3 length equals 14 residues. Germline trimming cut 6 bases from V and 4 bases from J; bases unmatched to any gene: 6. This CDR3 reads CASSLSGRSYEQYF. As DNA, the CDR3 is TGTGCCAGCAGCCTTAGCGGGAGGAGTTACGAGCAGTACTTC.

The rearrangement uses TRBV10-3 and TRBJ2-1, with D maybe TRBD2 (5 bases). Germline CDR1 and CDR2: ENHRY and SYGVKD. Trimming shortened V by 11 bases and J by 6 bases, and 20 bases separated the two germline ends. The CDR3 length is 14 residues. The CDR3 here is CAFARAVGINEQFF. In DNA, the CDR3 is TGTGCCTTTGCGAGGGCGGTCGGAATCAATGAGCAGTTCTTC.

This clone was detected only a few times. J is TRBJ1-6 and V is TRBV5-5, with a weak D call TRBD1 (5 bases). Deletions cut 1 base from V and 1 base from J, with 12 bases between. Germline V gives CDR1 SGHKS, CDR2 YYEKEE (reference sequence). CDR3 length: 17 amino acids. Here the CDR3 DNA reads TGTGCCAGCAGCTTGTTTATAGGGGCGTCCTATAATTCACCCCTCCACTTT. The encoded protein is CASSLFIGASYNSPLHF.

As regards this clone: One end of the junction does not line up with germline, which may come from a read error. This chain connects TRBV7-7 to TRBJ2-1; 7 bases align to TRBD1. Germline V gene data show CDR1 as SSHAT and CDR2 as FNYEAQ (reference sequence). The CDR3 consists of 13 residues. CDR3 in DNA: TGTGCTAGCAGCCGGGACAGCTACAATGAGCAGTTCTTC. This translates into CASSRDSYNEQFF.

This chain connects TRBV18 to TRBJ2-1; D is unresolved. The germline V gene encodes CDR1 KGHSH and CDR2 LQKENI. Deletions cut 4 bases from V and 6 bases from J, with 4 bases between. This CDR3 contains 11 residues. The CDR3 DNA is TGTGCCAGCTCACAACTCAATGAGCAGTTCTTC. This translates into CASSQLNEQFF.

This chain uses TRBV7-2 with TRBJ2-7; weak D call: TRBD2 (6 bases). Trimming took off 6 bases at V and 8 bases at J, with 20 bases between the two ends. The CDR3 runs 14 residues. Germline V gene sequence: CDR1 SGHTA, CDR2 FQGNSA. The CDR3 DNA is TGTGCCAGCAGTAACCCCCGGGGGAGCCTGAAGCAGTACTTC. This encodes CASSNPRGSLKQYF.

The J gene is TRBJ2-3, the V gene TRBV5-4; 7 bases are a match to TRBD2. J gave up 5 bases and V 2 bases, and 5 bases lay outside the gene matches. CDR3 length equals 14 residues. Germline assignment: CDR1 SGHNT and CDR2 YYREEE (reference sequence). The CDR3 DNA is TGTGCCAGCAGCTTCGCGCGGGGGATAGATACGCAGTATTTT. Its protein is CASSFARGIDTQYF.

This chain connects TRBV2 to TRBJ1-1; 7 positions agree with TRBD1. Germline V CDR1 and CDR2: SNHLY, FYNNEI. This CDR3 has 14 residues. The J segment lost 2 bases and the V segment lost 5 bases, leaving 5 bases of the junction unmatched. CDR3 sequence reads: CASSLQGINTEAFF. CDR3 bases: TGTGCCAGCAGTTTACAGGGGATAAACACTGAAGCTTTCTTT. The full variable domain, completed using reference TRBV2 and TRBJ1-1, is EPEVTQTPSHQVTQMGQEVILRCVPISNHLYFYWYRQILGQKVEFLVSFYNNEISEKSEIFDDQFSVERPDGSNFTLKIRSTKLEDSAMYFCASSLQGINTEAFFGQGTRLTVV.

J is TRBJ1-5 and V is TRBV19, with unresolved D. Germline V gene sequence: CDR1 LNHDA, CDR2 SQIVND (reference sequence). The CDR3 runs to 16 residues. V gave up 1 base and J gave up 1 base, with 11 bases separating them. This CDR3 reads CASSIANVYSNQPQHF. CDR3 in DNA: TGTGCCAGTAGTATAGCTAACGTTTACAGCAATCAGCCCCAGCATTTT.

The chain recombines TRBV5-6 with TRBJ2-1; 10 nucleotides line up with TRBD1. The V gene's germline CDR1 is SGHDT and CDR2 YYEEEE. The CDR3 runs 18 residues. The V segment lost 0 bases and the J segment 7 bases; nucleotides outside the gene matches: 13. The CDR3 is CASSLVVSSGQGLNEQFF. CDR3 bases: TGTGCCAGCAGCTTGGTTGTCTCTTCGGGACAGGGGTTGAATGAGCAGTTCTTC.

For the CDR3, the DNA is TGTGCCAGCCAAGACTCGAGCTCCTACGAGCAGTACTTC. Translated, it gives CASQDSSSYEQYF. The J gene is TRBJ2-7, the V gene TRBV28; no firm D call. V was pared by 8 bases and J by 0 bases, with 11 bases between. The CDR3 consists of 13 residues. CDR1 and CDR2 (germline): MDHEN, SYDVKM.

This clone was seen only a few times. CDR3 loop: CASRAAGLTYEQYF. The CDR3 region has the DNA TGTGCCAGCAGGGCGGCGGGACTAACCTACGAGCAGTACTTC. The gene calls are TRBV5-6 and TRBJ2-7; TRBD2 matches at 7 bases. Trimming cost V 5 bases and J 2 bases; bases outside gene matches: 7. The CDR3 runs to 14 residues. Germline CDR1 is SGHDT and CDR2 is YYEEEE. The full variable domain, its missing parts supplied by reference TRBV5-6 and TRBJ2-7, is DAGVTQSPTHLIKTRGQQVTLRCSPKSGHDTVSWYQQALGQGPQFIFQYYEEEERQRGNFPDRFSGHQFPNYSSELNVNALLLGDSALYLCASRAAGLTYEQYFGPGTRLTVT.